This T cell receptor beta chain was retrieved from a study of T cells in Graves' hyperthyroidism and ophthalmopathy. The V gene's germline CDR1 is KGHSH and CDR2 LQKENI. The CDR3 is made up of 15 amino acids. Using RNA transcripts as the source, TCR beta CDR3 regions were amplified. With the HTBI primer set, the TCR CDR3 went through a first round of RT-PCR. TCRdb re-analysed the multiplex PCR reads in MiXCR, keeping a single row per CDR3 protein. Of 300,000 to 500,000 distinct CDR3 sequences in the sample, around 15% were seen once. To note about this clonotype: Its antigen is currently unknown. A clone one base away is much larger, so this may be a read error.

General observations from the study: Blood held most thyroid clonotypes expanded above 0.001 frequency. Model output signaled ophthalmopathy a median around 5.9 months ahead of onset. Through a model of 13 V-J features, ophthalmopathy was separated from stable hyperthyroidism.

The clonotype comes from a man in his fifties with Graves' ophthalmopathy. This chain links TRBV18 with TRBJ2-2; 9 bases line up with TRBD1. Sequencing was carried out using blood. This chain's CDR3 is CASSPGDRGIGELLF. The CDR3 DNA follows: TGTGCCAGCTCACCTGGAGACAGGGGGATCGGGGAGCTGCTTTTT.